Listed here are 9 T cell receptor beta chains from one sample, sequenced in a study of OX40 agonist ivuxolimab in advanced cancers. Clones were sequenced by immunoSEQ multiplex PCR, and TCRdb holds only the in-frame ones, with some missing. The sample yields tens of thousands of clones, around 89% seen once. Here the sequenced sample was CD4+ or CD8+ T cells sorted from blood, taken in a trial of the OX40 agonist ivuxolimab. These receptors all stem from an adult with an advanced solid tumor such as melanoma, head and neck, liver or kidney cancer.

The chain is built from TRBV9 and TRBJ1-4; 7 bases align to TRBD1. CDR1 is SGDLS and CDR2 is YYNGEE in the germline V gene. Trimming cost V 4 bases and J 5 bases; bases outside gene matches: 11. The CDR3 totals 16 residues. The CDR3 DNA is TGTGCCAGCAGCCTAGGGGACAGCTCAGGGAATGAAAAACTGTTTTTT. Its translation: CASSLGDSSGNEKLFF.

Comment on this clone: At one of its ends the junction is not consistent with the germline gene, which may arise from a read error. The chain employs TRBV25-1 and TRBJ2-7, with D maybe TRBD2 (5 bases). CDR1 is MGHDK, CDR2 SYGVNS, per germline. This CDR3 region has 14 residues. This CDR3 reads CASNEFLAPYEQYF. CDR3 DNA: TGTGCCAGCAATGAATTCCTAGCCCCCTACGAGCAGTACTTC.

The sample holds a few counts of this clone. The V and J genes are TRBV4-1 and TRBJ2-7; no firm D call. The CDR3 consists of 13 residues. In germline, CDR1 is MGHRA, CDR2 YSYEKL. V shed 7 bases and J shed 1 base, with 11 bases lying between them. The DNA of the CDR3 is TGCGCCAGCAACCGAGAAATATCCTACGAGCAGTACTTC. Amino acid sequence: CASNREISYEQYF.

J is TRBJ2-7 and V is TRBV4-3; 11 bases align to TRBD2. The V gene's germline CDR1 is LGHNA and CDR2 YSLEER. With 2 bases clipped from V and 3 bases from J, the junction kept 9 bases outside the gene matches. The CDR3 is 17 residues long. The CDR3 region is CASSQQFLAGGYYEQYF. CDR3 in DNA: TGCGCCAGCAGCCAACAATTTCTAGCGGGAGGTTACTACGAGCAGTACTTC.

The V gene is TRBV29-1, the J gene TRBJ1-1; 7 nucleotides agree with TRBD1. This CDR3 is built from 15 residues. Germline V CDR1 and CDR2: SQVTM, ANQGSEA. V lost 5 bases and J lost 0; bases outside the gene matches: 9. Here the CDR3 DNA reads TGCAGCGTTAAAGGGGTACAGGGGATGAACACTGAAGCTTTCTTT. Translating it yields CSVKGVQGMNTEAFF.

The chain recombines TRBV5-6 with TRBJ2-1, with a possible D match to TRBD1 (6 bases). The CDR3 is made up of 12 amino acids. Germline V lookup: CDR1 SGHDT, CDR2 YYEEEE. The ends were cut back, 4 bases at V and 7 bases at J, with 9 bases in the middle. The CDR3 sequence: CASSPQGNEQFF. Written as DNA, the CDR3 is TGTGCCAGCAGCCCGCAGGGGAATGAGCAGTTCTTC.

CDR3 amino acids: CASSSPPSWGSTDTQYF. DNA for the CDR3: TGTGCCAGCAGTTCCCCCCCGAGCTGGGGTAGCACAGATACGCAGTATTTT. The rearrangement links TRBV27 to TRBJ2-3, with no clear D. There are 17 residues in the CDR3. Deletions cut 4 bases from V and 0 bases from J, with 17 bases between. The germline V gene encodes CDR1 MNHEY and CDR2 SMNVEV (reference sequence).

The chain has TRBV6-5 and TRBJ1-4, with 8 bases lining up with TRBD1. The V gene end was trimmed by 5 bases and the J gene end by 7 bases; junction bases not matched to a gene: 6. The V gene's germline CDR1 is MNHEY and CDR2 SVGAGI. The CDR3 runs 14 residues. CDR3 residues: CASSTDRVLEKLFF. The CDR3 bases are TGTGCCAGCAGTACGGACAGGGTTCTTGAAAAACTGTTTTTT.

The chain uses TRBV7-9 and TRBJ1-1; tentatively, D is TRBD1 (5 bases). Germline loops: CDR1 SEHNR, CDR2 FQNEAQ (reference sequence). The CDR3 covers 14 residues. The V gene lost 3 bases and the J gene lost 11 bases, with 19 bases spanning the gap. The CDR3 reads CASSFVGGDGDAFF. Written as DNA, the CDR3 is TGTGCCAGCAGCTTCGTCGGTGGTGATGGGGACGCTTTCTTT.